The 10 T cell receptor beta chains below were found in one sample sequenced in a study of T cell responses to AZD1222 COVID-19 vaccine. Method: immunoSEQ multiplex PCR; TCRdb's copy keeps in-frame clones and lacks some. The sample includes about 130,000 clones, approximately 93% seen only once; the top ten take around 0.91%. The specimen comprised peripheral blood, sampled on day 0 of AZD1222 vaccination. These receptors were collected from an adult in good health.

This clone was seen a single time. The gene calls are TRBV3-1 (or the pseudogene TRBV3-2) and TRBJ1-2; D is unclear. Trimming stripped 1 base from V and 8 bases from J, with 20 bases between. Looked up from germline, CDR1 is LGHDT and CDR2 is YNNKEL (reference sequence). This CDR3 comprises 16 residues. This CDR3 is CASSQVKTGRDYGYTF. The CDR3 DNA reads TGTGCCAGCAGCCAAGTCAAAACGGGGAGAGATTACGGCTACACCTTC.

The chain is built from TRBV29-1 and TRBJ1-2; D remains ambiguous. Germline V CDR1 and CDR2: SQVTM, ANQGSEA. CDR3 size: 12 residues. The ends were cut back, 0 bases at V and 1 base at J, with 3 bases in the middle. CDR3 bases: TGCAGCGTTGAAGAGGATAACTATGGCTACACCTTC. Protein product: CSVEEDNYGYTF.

For the CDR3, the DNA is TGTGCCAGTAGTATAGCGGGGGGGTTGAGGGCAGATACGCAGTATTTT. It specifies CASSIAGGLRADTQYF. The chain joins TRBV19 to TRBJ2-3; TRBD2 aligns across 8 bases. Germline values: CDR1 LNHDA, CDR2 SQIVND (reference sequence). After removal of 1 base from V and 4 bases from J, the junction contained 7 bases not matched to a gene. CDR3 size: 16 residues.

V and J are TRBV6-5 and TRBJ1-1; TRBD1 might be the D (5 bases). Trimming shortened V by 0 bases and J by 7 bases, and 15 bases separated the two germline ends. Germline V gene sequence: CDR1 MNHEY, CDR2 SVGAGI. There are 15 residues in the CDR3. CDR3 region: CASSYSGGAGDEAFF. The CDR3 DNA reads TGTGCCAGCAGTTACTCGGGTGGGGCGGGAGATGAAGCTTTCTTT.

The chain carries TRBV20-1 and TRBJ2-7; 8 bases fit TRBD1. Germline-derived CDR1 and CDR2 are DFQATT and SNEGSKA (reference sequence). This CDR3 is 13 amino acids long. J lost 5 bases, V lost 3 bases, and 6 bases had no gene match. The CDR3 spells CSASEIQGDEQYF. CDR3 sequence (DNA): TGCAGTGCTAGTGAAATACAGGGGGACGAGCAGTACTTC.

The table lists this clone with a count of one. CDR3 loop: CASSIRTSGSTDTQYF. CDR3 in DNA: TGTGCCAGTAGTATTCGGACTAGCGGGAGCACAGATACGCAGTATTTT. V gene TRBV19 combines with J gene TRBJ2-3, with 11 nucleotides matching TRBD2. This CDR3 is built from 16 residues. Germline loops: CDR1 LNHDA, CDR2 SQIVND (reference sequence). Trimming removed 3 bases from V and 0 bases from J; junction bases left unmatched: 2.

The chain joins TRBV15 to TRBJ1-1; 11 bases align to TRBD1. The trim removed 5 bases at V and 4 bases at J, leaving 6 bases unmatched. Germline V gene data show CDR1 as LNHNV and CDR2 as YYDKDF (reference sequence). The CDR3 is 15 amino acids. The CDR3 loop is CATSPFGTGGTEAFF. DNA of the CDR3: TGTGCCACCAGCCCTTTCGGGACAGGGGGCACTGAAGCTTTCTTT.

The gene calls are TRBV19 and TRBJ2-7, with D possibly being TRBD1 (6 bases). The CDR3 is 12 residues long. V dropped 7 bases and J dropped 1 base, with 8 bases sitting between them. Germline V CDR1 and CDR2: LNHDA, SQIVND (reference sequence). The chain's CDR3 is CASTDRSYEQYF. In DNA, the CDR3 is TGTGCCAGTACGGACAGATCCTACGAGCAGTACTTC.

CDR3 in amino acids: CASSEGVNTEAFF. The CDR3 DNA reads as TGCGCCAGCAGTGAAGGTGTAAACACTGAAGCTTTCTTT. V is TRBV10-2 and J is TRBJ1-1, with unresolved D. CDR1 is WSHSY and CDR2 is SAAADI in the germline V gene. V dropped 3 bases and J dropped 2 bases, with 7 bases sitting between them. This CDR3 is 13 amino acids long.

V is TRBV5-1 and J is TRBJ2-3, with a possible D match to TRBD1 (8 bases). Trimming removed 2 bases from V and 9 bases from J, with 16 bases in between. The CDR3 runs 14 residues. Germline CDR1 reads SGHRS; CDR2 reads YFSETQ. Here the CDR3 reads CASSFGQGGATQYF. In nucleotides, the CDR3 is TGCGCCAGCAGCTTCGGACAGGGAGGGGCCACGCAGTATTTT. Filled out from reference TRBV5-1 and TRBJ2-3, the complete variable domain reads KAGVTQTPRYLIKTRGQQVTLSCSPISGHRSVSWYQQTPGQGLQFLFEYFSETQRNKGNFPGRFSGRQFSNSRSEMNVSTLELGDSALYLCASSFGQGGATQYFGPGTRLTVL.